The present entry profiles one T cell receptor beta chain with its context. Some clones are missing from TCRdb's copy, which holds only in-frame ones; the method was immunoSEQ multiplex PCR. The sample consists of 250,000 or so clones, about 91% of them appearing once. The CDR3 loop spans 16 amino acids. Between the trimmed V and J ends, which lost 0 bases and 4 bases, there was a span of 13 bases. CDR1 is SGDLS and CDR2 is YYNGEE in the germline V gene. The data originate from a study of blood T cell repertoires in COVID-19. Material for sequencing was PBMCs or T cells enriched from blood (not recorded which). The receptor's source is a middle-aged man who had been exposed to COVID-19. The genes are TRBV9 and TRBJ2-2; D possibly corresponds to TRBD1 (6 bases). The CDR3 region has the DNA TGTGCCAGCAGCGTAGCGCGTCTGGGGGCCACCGGGGAGCTGTTTTTT. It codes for CASSVARLGATGELFF.